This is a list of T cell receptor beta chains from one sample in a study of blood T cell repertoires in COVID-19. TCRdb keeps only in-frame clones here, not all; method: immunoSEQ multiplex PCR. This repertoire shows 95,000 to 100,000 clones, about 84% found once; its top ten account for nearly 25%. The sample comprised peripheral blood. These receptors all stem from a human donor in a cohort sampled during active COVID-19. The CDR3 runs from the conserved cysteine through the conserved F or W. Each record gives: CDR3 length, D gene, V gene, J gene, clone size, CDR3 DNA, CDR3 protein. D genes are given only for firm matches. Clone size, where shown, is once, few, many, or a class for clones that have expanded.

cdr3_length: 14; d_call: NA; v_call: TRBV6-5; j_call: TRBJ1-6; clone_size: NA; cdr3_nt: TGTGCCAGCAGCTCCGGACAGAATAATTCACCCCTCCACTTT; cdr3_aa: CASSSGQNNSPLHF
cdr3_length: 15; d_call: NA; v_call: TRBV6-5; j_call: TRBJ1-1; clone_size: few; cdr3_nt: TGTGCCAGCAGTAGACAGGCAACGATGAACACTGAAGCTTTCTTT; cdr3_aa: CASSRQATMNTEAFF
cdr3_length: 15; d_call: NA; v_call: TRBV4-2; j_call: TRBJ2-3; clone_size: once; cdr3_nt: TGTGCCAGCAGCCAGAGGGTCGAAGGCACAGATACGCAGTATTTT; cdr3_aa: CASSQRVEGTDTQYF
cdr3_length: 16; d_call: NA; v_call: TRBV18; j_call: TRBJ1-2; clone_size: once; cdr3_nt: TGTGCCAGCTCACCCCCGTCTGGGGACACCAACTATGGCTACACCTTC; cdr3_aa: CASSPPSGDTNYGYTF
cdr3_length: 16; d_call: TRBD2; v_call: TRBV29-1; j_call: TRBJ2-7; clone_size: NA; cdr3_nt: TGCAGCATCCGACTAGCGGGAGGATCCCGGTTTTACGAGCAGTACTTC; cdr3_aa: CSIRLAGGSRFYEQYF
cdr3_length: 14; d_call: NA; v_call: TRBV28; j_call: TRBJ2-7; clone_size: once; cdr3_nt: TGTGCCAGCAGTTTGGCAGGGGCCTCCTACGAGCAGTACTTC; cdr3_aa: CASSLAGASYEQYF
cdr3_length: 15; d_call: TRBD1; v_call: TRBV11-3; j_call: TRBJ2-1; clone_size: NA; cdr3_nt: TGTGCCAGCAGCCCCGGGACAGGGGGAGTCAATGAGCAGTTCTTC; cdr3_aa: CASSPGTGGVNEQFF
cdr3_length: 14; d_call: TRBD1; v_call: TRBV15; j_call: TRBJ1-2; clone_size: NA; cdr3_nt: TGTGCCACCAGCCTTGACAGGGCATCCTATGGCTACACCTTC; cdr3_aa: CATSLDRASYGYTF
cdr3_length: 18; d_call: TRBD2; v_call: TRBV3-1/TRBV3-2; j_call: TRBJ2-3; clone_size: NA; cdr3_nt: TGTGCCAGCAGCCAAGAGGGACTACTGAGTTACTGGTCGGATACGCAGTATTTT; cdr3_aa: CASSQEGLLSYWSDTQYF
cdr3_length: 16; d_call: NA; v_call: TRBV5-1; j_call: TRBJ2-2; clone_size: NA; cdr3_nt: TGCGCCAGCAGCTTGAGGGCGTTACAGGGATCCGGGGAGCTGTTTTTT; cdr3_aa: CASSLRALQGSGELFF
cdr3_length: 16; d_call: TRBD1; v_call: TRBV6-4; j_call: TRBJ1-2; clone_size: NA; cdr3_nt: TGTGCCAGCAGTGACTCCCTGGACAGGGGGTTAAATGGCTACACCTTC; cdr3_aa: CASSDSLDRGLNGYTF